This TCR beta chain was profiled in a study of T-cell reconstitution after alpha-beta-depleted transplantation in children. The library targeted TCRbeta and was prepared with unique molecular identifiers. TCRdb processed the PCR reads anew with MiXCR; each CDR3 protein has one entry. This sample has around 93,000 distinct CDR3 sequences, with about 8% found just once. This clonotype was detected ten times or more. The receptor was isolated from a human donor who donated a stem cell graft to a child with congenital amegakaryocytic thrombocytopenia. The sample was PBMCs from the stem cell graft donor, taken from the stem cell graft.

Here the CDR3 reads CASSPTSGGYNEQFF. Written as DNA, the CDR3 is TGCGCCAGCAGCCCGACAAGCGGGGGTTACAATGAGCAGTTCTTC. The V gene is TRBV10-2, the J gene TRBJ2-1, with 8 positions matching TRBD2. This CDR3 has 15 residues. Trimming at V came to 6 bases and at J to 4 bases, leaving 8 bases not matched to a gene. CDR1 and CDR2 from the germline V gene are WSHSY and SAAADI.